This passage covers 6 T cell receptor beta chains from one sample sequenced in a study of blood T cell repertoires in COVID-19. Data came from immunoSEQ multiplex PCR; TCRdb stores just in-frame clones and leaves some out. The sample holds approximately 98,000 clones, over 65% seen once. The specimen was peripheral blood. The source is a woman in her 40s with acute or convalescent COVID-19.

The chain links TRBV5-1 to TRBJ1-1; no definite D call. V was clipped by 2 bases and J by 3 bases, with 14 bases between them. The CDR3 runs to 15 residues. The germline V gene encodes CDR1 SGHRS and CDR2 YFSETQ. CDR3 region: CASSLRFGQDTEAFF. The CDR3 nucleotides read TGCGCCAGCAGCTTAAGGTTCGGTCAGGACACTGAAGCTTTCTTT.

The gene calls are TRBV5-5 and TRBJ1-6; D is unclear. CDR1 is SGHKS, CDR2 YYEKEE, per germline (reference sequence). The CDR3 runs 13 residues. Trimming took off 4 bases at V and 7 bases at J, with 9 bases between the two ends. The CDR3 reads CASSQGANSPLHF. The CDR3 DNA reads TGTGCCAGCAGCCAAGGAGCCAATTCACCCCTCCACTTT.

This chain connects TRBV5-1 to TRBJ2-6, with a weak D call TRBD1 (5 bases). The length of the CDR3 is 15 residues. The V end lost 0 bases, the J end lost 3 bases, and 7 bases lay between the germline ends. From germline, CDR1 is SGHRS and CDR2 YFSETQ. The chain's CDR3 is CASSLAGIGANVLTF. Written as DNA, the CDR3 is TGCGCCAGCAGCTTGGCAGGGATTGGGGCCAACGTCCTGACTTTC.

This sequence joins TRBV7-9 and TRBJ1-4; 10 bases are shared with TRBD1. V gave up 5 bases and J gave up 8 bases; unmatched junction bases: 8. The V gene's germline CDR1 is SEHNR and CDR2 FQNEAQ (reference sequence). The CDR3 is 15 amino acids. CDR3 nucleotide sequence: TGTGCCAGCAGCCCCTGGACAGGGGGAAGCGAAAAACTGTTTTTT. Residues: CASSPWTGGSEKLFF. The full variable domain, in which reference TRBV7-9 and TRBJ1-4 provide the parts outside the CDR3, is DTGVSQNPRHKITKRGQNVTFRCDPISEHNRLYWYRQTLGQGPEFLTYFQNEAQLEKSRLLSDRFSAERPKGSFSTLEIQRTEQGDSAMYLCASSPWTGGSEKLFFGSGTQLSVL.

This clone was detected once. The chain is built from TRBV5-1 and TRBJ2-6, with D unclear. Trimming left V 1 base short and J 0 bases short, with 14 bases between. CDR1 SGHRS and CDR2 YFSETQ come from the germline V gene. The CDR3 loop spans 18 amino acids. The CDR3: CASSLQAGIVSGANVLTF. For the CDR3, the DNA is TGCGCCAGCAGCTTGCAGGCAGGTATCGTCTCTGGGGCCAACGTCCTGACTTTC.

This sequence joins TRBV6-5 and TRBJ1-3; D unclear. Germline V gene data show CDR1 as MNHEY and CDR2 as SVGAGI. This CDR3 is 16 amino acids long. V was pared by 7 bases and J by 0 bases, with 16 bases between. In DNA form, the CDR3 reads TGTGCCAGCACCTACTCCAACAGAGACTCTGGAAACACCATATATTTT. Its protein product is CASTYSNRDSGNTIYF.